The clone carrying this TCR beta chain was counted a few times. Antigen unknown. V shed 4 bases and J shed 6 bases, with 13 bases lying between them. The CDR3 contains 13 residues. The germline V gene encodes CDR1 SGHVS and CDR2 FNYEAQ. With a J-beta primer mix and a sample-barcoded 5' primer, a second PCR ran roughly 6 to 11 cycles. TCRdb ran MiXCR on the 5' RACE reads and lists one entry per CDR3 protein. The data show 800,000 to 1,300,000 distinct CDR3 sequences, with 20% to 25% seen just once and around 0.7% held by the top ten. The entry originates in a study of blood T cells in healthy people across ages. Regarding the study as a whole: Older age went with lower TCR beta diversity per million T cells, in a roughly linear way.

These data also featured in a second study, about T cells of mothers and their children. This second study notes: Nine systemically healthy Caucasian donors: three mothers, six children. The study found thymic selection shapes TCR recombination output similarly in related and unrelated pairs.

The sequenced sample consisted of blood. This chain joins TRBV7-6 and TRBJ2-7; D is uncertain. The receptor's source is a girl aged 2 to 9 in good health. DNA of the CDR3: TGTGCCAGCAGCTCCCTCATGTCGGCCGAGCAGTACTTC. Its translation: CASSSLMSAEQYF. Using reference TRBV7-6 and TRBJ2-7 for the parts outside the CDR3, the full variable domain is GAGVSQSPRYKVTKRGQDVALRCDPISGHVSLYWYRQALGQGPEFLTYFNYEAQQDKSGLPNDRFSAERPEGSISTLTIQRTEQRDSAMYRCASSSLMSAEQYFGPGTRLTVT.